A selection of T cell receptor beta chains follows, all from one sample in a study of beta chain features in type 1 diabetes. The method was immunoSEQ multiplex PCR; TCRdb's version includes in-frame clones alone and lacks a portion of them. The table lists about 620,000 clones, less than 20% of them singletons. Material: naive CD4+ T cells from blood. Source of these receptors: a man aged 18 to 30 in good health. CDR3s include the opening cysteine and the closing phenylalanine or tryptophan. The order of the fields is V gene, clone size, D gene, CDR3 length, J gene, CDR3 protein, CDR3 DNA. D genes are given only for firm matches. Expanded clones get a size class; other rows say once, few or many, or leave the size out.

v_gene: TRBV6-5; abundance: few; d_gene: TRBD1; len: 14; j_gene: TRBJ2-5; CDR3aa: CASSLGQGAETQYF; CDR3nt: TGTGCCAGCAGTTTGGGACAGGGGGCGGAGACCCAGTACTTC
v_gene: TRBV7-2; abundance: few; d_gene: .; len: 12; j_gene: TRBJ1-1; CDR3aa: CASSLWGGGAFF; CDR3nt: TGTGCCAGCAGCTTGTGGGGAGGAGGAGCTTTCTTT
v_gene: TRBV28; abundance: few; d_gene: .; len: 15; j_gene: TRBJ2-5; CDR3aa: CASHPGTGSQETQYF; CDR3nt: TGTGCCAGCCACCCGGGAACAGGGTCACAAGAGACCCAGTACTTC
v_gene: TRBV9; abundance: few; d_gene: TRBD1; len: 21; j_gene: TRBJ2-4; CDR3aa: CASSFQRPLQGAPFAKNIQYF; CDR3nt: TGTGCCAGCAGCTTTCAGAGGCCGTTACAGGGGGCCCCTTTCGCCAAAAACATTCAGTACTTC
v_gene: TRBV27; abundance: few; d_gene: TRBD1; len: 14; j_gene: TRBJ2-7; CDR3aa: CASSYTGGSYEQYF; CDR3nt: TGTGCCAGCAGTTATACAGGGGGCAGTTACGAGCAGTACTTC
v_gene: TRBV29-1; abundance: .; d_gene: TRBD2; len: 15; j_gene: TRBJ2-7; CDR3aa: CSVGLRLAGEDEQYF; CDR3nt: TGCAGCGTCGGACTACGACTAGCGGGGGAGGATGAGCAGTACTTC
v_gene: TRBV7-3; abundance: .; d_gene: TRBD1; len: 15; j_gene: TRBJ1-1; CDR3aa: CASSSTPGQTSEAFF; CDR3nt: TGTGCCAGCAGCTCCACCCCGGGACAGACCTCTGAAGCTTTCTTT
v_gene: TRBV5-1; abundance: .; d_gene: TRBD1; len: 15; j_gene: TRBJ2-7; CDR3aa: CASSLLGQGTYEQYF; CDR3nt: TGCGCCAGCAGCTTGTTGGGACAGGGGACCTACGAGCAGTACTTC
v_gene: TRBV4-1; abundance: .; d_gene: .; len: 17; j_gene: TRBJ2-7; CDR3aa: CASSQGPLTGSSYEQYF; CDR3nt: TGCGCCAGCAGCCAAGGCCCACTTACGGGGAGCTCCTACGAGCAGTACTTC
v_gene: TRBV7-2; abundance: .; d_gene: .; len: 12; j_gene: TRBJ2-7; CDR3aa: CASSANSYEQYF; CDR3nt: TGTGCCAGCAGCGCCAACTCCTACGAGCAGTACTTC
v_gene: TRBV7-2; abundance: few; d_gene: TRBD1; len: 19; j_gene: TRBJ2-7; CDR3aa: CASSFVSPIGLGQAYEQYF; CDR3nt: TGTGCCAGCAGCTTCGTCAGCCCCATAGGGTTGGGACAGGCCTACGAGCAGTACTTC
v_gene: TRBV18; abundance: .; d_gene: .; len: 13; j_gene: TRBJ1-1; CDR3aa: CASSSKGGTEAFF; CDR3nt: TGTGCCAGCTCATCTAAGGGTGGCACTGAAGCTTTCTTT
v_gene: TRBV9; abundance: .; d_gene: TRBD2; len: 16; j_gene: TRBJ2-1; CDR3aa: CASSVGIAGRNNEQFF; CDR3nt: TGTGCCAGCAGCGTAGGGATAGCGGGACGGAATAATGAGCAGTTCTTC
v_gene: TRBV25-1; abundance: .; d_gene: .; len: 16; j_gene: TRBJ2-7; CDR3aa: CASSESFSGRLYEQYF; CDR3nt: TGTGCCAGCAGTGAATCCTTCTCAGGGAGGCTTTACGAGCAGTACTTC
v_gene: TRBV7-9; abundance: few; d_gene: .; len: 16; j_gene: TRBJ2-5; CDR3aa: CASSLGGYREQETQYF; CDR3nt: TGTGCCAGCAGCTTAGGGGGCTACAGGGAACAAGAGACCCAGTACTTC
v_gene: TRBV14; abundance: few; d_gene: TRBD1; len: 17; j_gene: TRBJ2-7; CDR3aa: CASSLRQGRNEFYEQYF; CDR3nt: TGTGCCAGCAGCCTCCGACAGGGGCGAAATGAGTTTTACGAGCAGTACTTC
v_gene: TRBV7-2; abundance: .; d_gene: .; len: 14; j_gene: TRBJ2-7; CDR3aa: CASSLQRMSYEQYF; CDR3nt: TGTGCCAGCAGCTTGCAGCGTATGTCCTACGAGCAGTACTTC
v_gene: TRBV7-2; abundance: few; d_gene: .; len: 15; j_gene: TRBJ2-3; CDR3aa: CASSLAGTLTDTQYF; CDR3nt: TGTGCCAGCAGCTTAGCCGGGACCCTCACAGATACGCAGTATTTT
v_gene: TRBV7-3; abundance: few; d_gene: .; len: 14; j_gene: TRBJ1-1; CDR3aa: CASSQGRGSPEAFF; CDR3nt: TGTGCCAGCAGCCAGGGGAGGGGCAGCCCTGAAGCTTTCTTT
v_gene: TRBV6-5; abundance: .; d_gene: .; len: 14; j_gene: TRBJ2-7; CDR3aa: CASSEVGLSYEQYF; CDR3nt: TGTGCCAGCAGCGAAGTTGGGTTATCCTACGAGCAGTACTTC
v_gene: TRBV18; abundance: .; d_gene: TRBD1; len: 16; j_gene: TRBJ1-5; CDR3aa: CASSPSDRAHNQPQHF; CDR3nt: TGTGCCAGCTCACCGTCGGACAGGGCTCACAATCAGCCCCAGCATTTT
v_gene: TRBV28; abundance: few; d_gene: TRBD1; len: 15; j_gene: TRBJ1-4; CDR3aa: CASSPSDRGGEKLFF; CDR3nt: TGTGCCAGCAGCCCCTCAGACAGGGGAGGTGAAAAACTGTTTTTT
v_gene: TRBV21-1; abundance: .; d_gene: .; len: 20; j_gene: TRBJ2-4; CDR3aa: CASSKVGTSGTSLAKNIQYF; CDR3nt: TGTGCCAGCAGCAAAGTGGGGACTAGCGGGACGTCACTAGCCAAAAACATTCAGTACTTC
v_gene: TRBV28; abundance: .; d_gene: .; len: 11; j_gene: TRBJ2-7; CDR3aa: CASQGRYEQYF; CDR3nt: TGTGCCAGTCAGGGGAGATACGAGCAGTACTTC
v_gene: TRBV5-1; abundance: few; d_gene: TRBD1; len: 14; j_gene: TRBJ2-5; CDR3aa: CASSLGQGPGTQYF; CDR3nt: TGCGCCAGCAGCTTGGGACAGGGGCCAGGGACCCAGTACTTC
v_gene: TRBV5-1; abundance: few; d_gene: TRBD1; len: 15; j_gene: TRBJ2-1; CDR3aa: CASSLFQGAANEQFF; CDR3nt: TGCGCCAGCAGCTTGTTTCAGGGGGCTGCCAATGAGCAGTTCTTC